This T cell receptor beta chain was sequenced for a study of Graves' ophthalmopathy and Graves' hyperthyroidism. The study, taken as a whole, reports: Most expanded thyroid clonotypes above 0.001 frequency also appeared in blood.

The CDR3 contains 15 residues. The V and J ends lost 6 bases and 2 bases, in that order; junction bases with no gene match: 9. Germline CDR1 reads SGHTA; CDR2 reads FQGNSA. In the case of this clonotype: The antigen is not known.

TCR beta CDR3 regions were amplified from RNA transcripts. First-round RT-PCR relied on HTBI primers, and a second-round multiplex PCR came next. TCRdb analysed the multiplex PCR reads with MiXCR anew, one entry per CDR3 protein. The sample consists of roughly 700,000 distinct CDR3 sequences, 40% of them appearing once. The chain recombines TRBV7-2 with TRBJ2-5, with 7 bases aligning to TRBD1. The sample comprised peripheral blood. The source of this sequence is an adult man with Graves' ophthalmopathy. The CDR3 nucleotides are TGTGCCAGCAGTCAAGGGGGACAGTCGCAAGAGACCCAGTACTTC. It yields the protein CASSQGGQSQETQYF. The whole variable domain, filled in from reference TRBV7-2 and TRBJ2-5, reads GAGVSQSPSNKVTEKGKDVELRCDPISGHTALYWYRQSLGQGLEFLIYFQGNSAPDKSGLPSDRFSAERTGGSVSTLTIQRTQQEDSAVYLCASSQGGQSQETQYFGPGTRLLVL.